These T cell receptor beta chains were read from a single sample in a study of cytomegalovirus exposure and HLA in healthy donors. The assay was immunoSEQ multiplex PCR, and TCRdb's table has in-frame clones only and misses some. The sample holds 150,000 to 200,000 clones, roughly four fifths seen once. Sequenced material: PBMCs. These receptor sequences come from a girl aged 10-17 years in good health and CMV-seropositive. Each CDR3 is given with its conserved first and last residue. D genes are given only for firm matches. The listing skips clone size in some rows; elsewhere it reads once, few, many or a size class.

J gene: TRBJ2-6
clone size: NA
D gene: NA
V gene: TRBV9
CDR3 DNA: TGTGCCAGCAGCCGCGTCTCTGGGGCCAACGTCCTGACTTTC
CDR3 protein: CASSRVSGANVLTF

J gene: TRBJ1-2
clone size: NA
D gene: NA
V gene: TRBV6-5
CDR3 DNA: TGTGCCAGCAGGGATGGCGGCCTACGAAGCGGCTACACCTTC
CDR3 protein: CASRDGGLRSGYTF

J gene: TRBJ1-5
clone size: NA
D gene: TRBD1
V gene: TRBV5-6
CDR3 DNA: TGTGCCAGCAGCTTAGGGGGCGATCAGCCCCAGCATTTT
CDR3 protein: CASSLGGDQPQHF

J gene: TRBJ2-1
clone size: NA
D gene: TRBD1
V gene: TRBV29-1
CDR3 DNA: TGCAGCGTTCTGACAGGGGGCGCCGGCAATGAGCAGTTCTTC
CDR3 protein: CSVLTGGAGNEQFF

J gene: TRBJ1-1
clone size: NA
D gene: NA
V gene: TRBV6-1
CDR3 DNA: TGTGCCAGCAGTGAATCGGCAGGGTGGGAGGACACTGAAGCTTTCTTT
CDR3 protein: CASSESAGWEDTEAFF

J gene: TRBJ2-7
clone size: NA
D gene: NA
V gene: TRBV9
CDR3 DNA: TGTGCCAGCAGCGTAGGTACGAGGACCTACGAGCAGTACTTC
CDR3 protein: CASSVGTRTYEQYF

J gene: TRBJ2-7
clone size: few
D gene: TRBD1
V gene: TRBV18
CDR3 DNA: TGTGCCAGCTCACCAGGTGCAGGGGGCGTCTACGAGCAGTACTTC
CDR3 protein: CASSPGAGGVYEQYF

J gene: TRBJ1-1
clone size: NA
D gene: NA
V gene: TRBV10-2
CDR3 DNA: TGCGCCAGCGCCCGGGGGGGGAACACTGAAGCTTTCTTT
CDR3 protein: CASARGGNTEAFF

J gene: TRBJ1-2
clone size: NA
D gene: NA
V gene: TRBV2
CDR3 DNA: TGTGCCAGCAGTGAAGCGGCAGGGGCCCATTACACCTTC
CDR3 protein: CASSEAAGAHYTF

J gene: TRBJ1-1
clone size: NA
D gene: TRBD1
V gene: TRBV2
CDR3 DNA: TGTGCCAGCACTACCGGGACAGTAGTCTCCGAAGCTTTCTTT
CDR3 protein: CASTTGTVVSEAFF

J gene: TRBJ2-1
clone size: NA
D gene: TRBD1
V gene: TRBV7-6
CDR3 DNA: TGTGCCAGCAGCTCAGGGGGATATGTACAGAACAATGAGCAGTTCTTC
CDR3 protein: CASSSGGYVQNNEQFF

J gene: TRBJ2-7
clone size: NA
D gene: NA
V gene: TRBV5-1
CDR3 DNA: TGCGCCAGCAGCAGGCTGGGGACAACCTACGAGCAGTACTTC
CDR3 protein: CASSRLGTTYEQYF

J gene: TRBJ2-7
clone size: NA
D gene: TRBD1
V gene: TRBV4-2
CDR3 DNA: TGTGCCAGCAGCCAAGTGGGACAGGGGGCTTCCTACGAGCAGTACTTC
CDR3 protein: CASSQVGQGASYEQYF

J gene: TRBJ2-2
clone size: NA
D gene: NA
V gene: TRBV12-1
CDR3 DNA: TGTGCCAGCAGCTTAACAGCCACCGCTCCCACCGGGGAGCTGTTTTTT
CDR3 protein: CASSLTATAPTGELFF

J gene: TRBJ2-1
clone size: few
D gene: TRBD1
V gene: TRBV5-1
CDR3 DNA: TGCGCCAGCAGCAGGGGACAGTGGGATGAGCAGTTCTTC
CDR3 protein: CASSRGQWDEQFF

J gene: TRBJ2-3
clone size: NA
D gene: TRBD2
V gene: TRBV6-5
CDR3 DNA: TGTGCCAGCAGTGGGAGGGGCGGGGGCACAGATACGCAGTATTTT
CDR3 protein: CASSGRGGGTDTQYF

J gene: TRBJ1-2
clone size: NA
D gene: NA
V gene: TRBV5-1
CDR3 DNA: TGCGCCAGCAGCTTAACGTCAGGGAACTATGGCTACACCTTC
CDR3 protein: CASSLTSGNYGYTF

J gene: TRBJ1-5
clone size: NA
D gene: NA
V gene: TRBV30
CDR3 DNA: TGTGCCTGGAGTGTACAAGGAGGCCAGCCCCAGCATTTT
CDR3 protein: CAWSVQGGQPQHF

J gene: TRBJ2-3
clone size: NA
D gene: TRBD2
V gene: TRBV27
CDR3 DNA: TGTGCCAGCAGTCAGCTAGCGGGGGGGCCCAGAAGACCCACTACCTCCACAGATACGCAGTATTTT
CDR3 protein: CASSQLAGGPRRPTTSTDTQYF

J gene: TRBJ1-6
clone size: NA
D gene: TRBD1
V gene: TRBV28
CDR3 DNA: TGTGCCAGCAGTCCTACGGGACAGGGCCTTTCACCCCTCCACTTT
CDR3 protein: CASSPTGQGLSPLHF

J gene: TRBJ2-1
clone size: NA
D gene: TRBD2
V gene: TRBV13
CDR3 DNA: TGTGCCAGCAGCTTAGAGGGACTAGTGGGGCGTAATGAGCAGTTCTTC
CDR3 protein: CASSLEGLVGRNEQFF

J gene: TRBJ2-2
clone size: NA
D gene: NA
V gene: TRBV6-1
CDR3 DNA: TGTGCCAGCACCGGAGGCGGGGAGCTGTTTTTT
CDR3 protein: CASTGGGELFF

J gene: TRBJ1-2
clone size: NA
D gene: NA
V gene: TRBV9
CDR3 DNA: TGTGCCAGCAGCGTAGCTACTCGGCAGGGGAACTATGGCTACACCTTC
CDR3 protein: CASSVATRQGNYGYTF

J gene: TRBJ2-3
clone size: NA
D gene: NA
V gene: TRBV15
CDR3 DNA: TGTGCCACCAGCAGAGTAAGCACAGATACGCAGTATTTT
CDR3 protein: CATSRVSTDTQYF

J gene: TRBJ2-5
clone size: NA
D gene: TRBD2
V gene: TRBV5-1
CDR3 DNA: TGCGCCAGCATGGCTAGCGGGGCCCCCCAAGAGACCCAGTACTTC
CDR3 protein: CASMASGAPQETQYF

J gene: TRBJ1-6
clone size: NA
D gene: NA
V gene: TRBV5-4
CDR3 DNA: TGTGCCAGCACCACCCGGGTCAATTCGGATTCACCCCTCCACTTT
CDR3 protein: CASTTRVNSDSPLHF

J gene: TRBJ2-2
clone size: NA
D gene: TRBD2
V gene: TRBV25-1
CDR3 DNA: TGTGCCAGCAGTGGCCCTAGCGGGGGGACCGACACCGGGGAGCTGTTTTTT
CDR3 protein: CASSGPSGGTDTGELFF

J gene: TRBJ1-6
clone size: once
D gene: NA
V gene: TRBV2
CDR3 DNA: TGTGCCAGCAGTGAAGGACAGTATTCACCCCTCCACTTT
CDR3 protein: CASSEGQYSPLHF

J gene: TRBJ2-7
clone size: NA
D gene: TRBD2
V gene: TRBV11-2
CDR3 DNA: TGTGCCAGCAGCTTTTCGACTAGCGGGGGAAGCGAGCAGTACTTC
CDR3 protein: CASSFSTSGGSEQYF

J gene: TRBJ1-2
clone size: NA
D gene: NA
V gene: TRBV18
CDR3 DNA: TGTGCCAGCTCACGCAATGAGGGGGATGGCTACACCTTC
CDR3 protein: CASSRNEGDGYTF